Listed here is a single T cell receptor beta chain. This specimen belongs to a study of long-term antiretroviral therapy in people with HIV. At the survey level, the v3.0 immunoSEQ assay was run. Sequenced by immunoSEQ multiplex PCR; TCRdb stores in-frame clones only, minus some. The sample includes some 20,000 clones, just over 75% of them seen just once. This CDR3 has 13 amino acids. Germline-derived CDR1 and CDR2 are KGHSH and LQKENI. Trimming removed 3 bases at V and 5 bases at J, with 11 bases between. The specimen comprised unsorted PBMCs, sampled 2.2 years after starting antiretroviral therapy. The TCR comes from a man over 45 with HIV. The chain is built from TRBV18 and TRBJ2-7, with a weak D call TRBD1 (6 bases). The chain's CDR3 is CASSPAGQHEQYF. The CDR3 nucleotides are TGTGCCAGCTCACCGGCCGGACAGCACGAGCAGTACTTC.